What follows describes a single TCR beta chain. Its antigen is as yet unknown. These data belong to a study of T cell repertoires and HLA-DP antigens. The wider study: Alloreactive CD4+ T cells targeted HLA-DP on transduced HeLa. Donors were two male and one female, aged 18-to-29 to 60-to-69. The study, taken as a whole, reports: Sorted CD137+ cells had clonality about 0.39 against both alloantigens, versus about 0.04 pre-culture.

The V gene's germline CDR1 is SGHTA and CDR2 FQGTGA. V shed 4 bases and J 4 bases; nucleotides not matched to a gene: 5. CDR3 length: 14 amino acids. Amplification used primers for 54 TRBV and 13 TRBJ segments. Sequencing was performed with immunoSEQ multiplex PCR; in TCRdb, only in-frame clones are kept and a portion is missing. The table includes fewer than 75,000 clones, roughly 78% detected once. Sequenced sample: CD4+ T cells from PBMCs. The clonotype originates from a man aged 55 to 70 in good health and CMV-seronegative. The chain couples TRBV7-3 to TRBJ2-3; TRBD2 matches at 7 bases. CDR3: CASSSRGVSDTQYF. The CDR3, as DNA: TGTGCCAGCAGCTCCCGGGGGGTTTCAGATACGCAGTATTTT.